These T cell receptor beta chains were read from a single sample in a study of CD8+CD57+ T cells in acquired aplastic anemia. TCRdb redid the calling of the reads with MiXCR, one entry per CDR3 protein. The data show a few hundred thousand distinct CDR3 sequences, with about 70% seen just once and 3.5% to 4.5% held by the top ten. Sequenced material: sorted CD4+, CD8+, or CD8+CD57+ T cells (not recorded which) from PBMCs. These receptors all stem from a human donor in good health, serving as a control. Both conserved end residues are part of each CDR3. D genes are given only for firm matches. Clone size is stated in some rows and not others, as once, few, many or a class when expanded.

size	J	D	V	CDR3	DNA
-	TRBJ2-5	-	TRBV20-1	CSARGSSGAQYF	TGCAGTGCTAGAGGCTCGTCCGGGGCCCAGTACTTC
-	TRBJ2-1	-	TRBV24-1	CASSQEGMVAGEQFF	TGTGCCAGCAGCCAAGAAGGAATGGTAGCCGGCGAGCAGTTCTTC
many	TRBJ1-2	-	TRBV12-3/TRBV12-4	CASSFSGVGGYTF	TGTGCCAGCAGTTTCTCGGGCGTCGGTGGCTACACCTTC
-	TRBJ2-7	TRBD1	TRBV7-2	CASRRTGGGVREQYF	TGCGCCAGCAGACGGACAGGGGGCGGAGTGAGGGAGCAGTACTTC
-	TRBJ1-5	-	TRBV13	CASSDSRQGQPQHF	TGTGCCAGCAGTGACTCCAGGCAGGGTCAGCCCCAGCATTTT
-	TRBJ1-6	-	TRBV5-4	CASSLSEAPLHF	TGTGCCAGCAGCTTAAGTGAAGCACCCCTCCACTTT
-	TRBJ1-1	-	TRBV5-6	CASSLGIAAKVAFF	TGTGCCAGCAGCTTGGGAATAGCAGCCAAGGTGGCTTTCTTT
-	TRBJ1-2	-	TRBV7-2	CASSFPWGQDYGYTF	TGTGCCAGCAGCTTTCCTTGGGGGCAGGACTATGGCTACACCTTC
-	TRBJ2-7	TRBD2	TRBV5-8	CASSTAAPGGYEQYF	TGTGCCAGCAGCACTGCCGCCCCGGGAGGCTACGAGCAGTACTTC
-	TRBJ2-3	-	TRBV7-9	CASKGGRPSTSRQF	-
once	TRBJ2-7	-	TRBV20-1	CSAREPTTYEQYF	TGCAGTGCTAGAGAACCTACCACCTACGAGCAGTACTTC
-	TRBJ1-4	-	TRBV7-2	CASSQEGGNTYREKLFF	TGCGCCAGCAGCCAAGAGGGGGGGAACACCTATAGGGAAAAACTGTTTTTT
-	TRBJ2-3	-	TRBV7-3	CASSPTLDTEAFLYF	TGTGCCAGCAGCCCGACACTGGACACTGAAGCTTTCTTGTATTTT
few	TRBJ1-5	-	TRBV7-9	CASSLGGGTNQPQHF	TGTGCCAGCAGCTTGGGGGGAGGAACGAATCAGCCCCAGCATTTT
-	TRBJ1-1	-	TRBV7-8	CASSTQGGGNTEAFF	TGTGCCAGCAGCACTCAGGGTGGCGGAAACACTGAAGCTTTCTTT
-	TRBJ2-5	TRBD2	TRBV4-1	CASSLRTSGGPSPQYF	TGCGCCAGCAGTCTAAGGACTAGCGGGGGGCCCTCTCCCCAGTACTTC
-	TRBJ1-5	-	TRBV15	CATSSAGDGNHPQHF	TGTGCCACCAGCAGCGCGGGGGATGGCAACCACCCCCAGCATTTT
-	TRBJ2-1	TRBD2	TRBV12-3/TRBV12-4	CASSPGSLAGARQFF	TGTGCCAGCAGTCCAGGATCGCTAGCGGGGGCGCGACAGTTCTTC
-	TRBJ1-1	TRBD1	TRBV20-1	CSVGTGGSWDTEAFF	TGCAGTGTTGGGACAGGGGGGTCCTGGGACACTGAAGCTTTCTTT
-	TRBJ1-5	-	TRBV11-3	CASSLGTETQHF	TGTGCCAGCAGCTTAGGTACAGAGACCCAGCATTTT
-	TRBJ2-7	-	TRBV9	CASSLVGVNEQDF	TGTGCCAGCAGTTTGGTAGGGGTCAACGAGCAGGACTTC
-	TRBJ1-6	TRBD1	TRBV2	CASMLGAQTGERSPLHF	TGTGCCAGCATGTTGGGCGCCCAGACAGGGGAACGTTCACCCCTCCACTTT
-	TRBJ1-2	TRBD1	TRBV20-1	CSAPPPGQSISF	TGCAGTGCCCCCCCCCCGGGACAGTCTATTTCCTTC
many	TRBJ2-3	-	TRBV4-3	CASSQGLGTDTQYF	TGCGCCAGCAGCCAGGGTCTAGGCACAGATACGCAGTATTTT
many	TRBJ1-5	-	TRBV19	CASKGEGHQPQHF	TGTGCCAGTAAAGGTGAGGGTCATCAGCCCCAGCATTTT
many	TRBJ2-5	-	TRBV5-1	CASSLALTRIVPETQYF	TGCGCCAGCAGCTTGGCACTAACTAGGATTGTCCCAGAGACCCAGTACTTC
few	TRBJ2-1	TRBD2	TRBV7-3	CASSPGTSGANEQFF	TGTGCCAGCAGCCCAGGGACTAGCGGGGCTAATGAGCAGTTCTTC
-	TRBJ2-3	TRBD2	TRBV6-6	CAGSPFSGGWGDTQYF	TGTGCCGGCAGCCCCTTTAGCGGGGGGTGGGGGGATACGCAGTATTTT
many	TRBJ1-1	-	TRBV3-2	CASSYRDTHTEAFF	TGTGCCAGCAGTTACCGGGACACCCACACTGAAGCTTTCTTT
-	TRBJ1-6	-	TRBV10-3	CAIRERSYNSPLHF	TGTGCCATCAGGGAACGCTCCTATAATTCACCCCTCCACTTT
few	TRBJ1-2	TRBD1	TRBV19	CASRTGGIGDGYTF	TGTGCCAGTCGTACAGGGGGAATTGGGGATGGCTACACCTTC
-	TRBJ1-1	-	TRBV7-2	CANSLAGGLF	TGTGCCAACAGCTTAGCGGGGGGGCTGTTT
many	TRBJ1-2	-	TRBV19	CASSLSGGGLDGYTF	TGTGCCAGTAGTCTCTCGGGGGGAGGTTTAGATGGCTACACCTTC
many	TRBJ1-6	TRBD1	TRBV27	CASSPRGWVNSPLHF	TGTGCCAGCAGTCCCAGGGGGTGGGTAAATTCACCCCTCCACTTT
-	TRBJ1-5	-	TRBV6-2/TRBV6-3	CASKSGEWGLSNQPQHF	TGTGCCAGCAAATCCGGTGAGTGGGGACTGAGCAATCAGCCCCAGCATTTT
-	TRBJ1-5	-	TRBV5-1	CAAALPHTSRHF	TGTGCCGCCGCACTACCCCATACGAGCAGGCATTTT
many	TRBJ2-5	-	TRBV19	CASSIALIGGQETQYF	TGTGCCAGTAGTATAGCCCTAATAGGGGGCCAAGAGACCCAGTACTTC
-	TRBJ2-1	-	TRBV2	CACSASRGQNNEQFF	-
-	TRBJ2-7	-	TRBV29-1	CSVGAVYEQYF	TGCAGCGTTGGGGCGGTCTACGAGCAGTACTTC
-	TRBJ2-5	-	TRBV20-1	CSARERASSAQYF	TGCAGTGCTAGAGAGCGAGCCAGTTCTGCCCAGTACTTC
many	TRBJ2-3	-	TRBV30	CAWSQTGWTDTQYF	TGTGCCTGGAGTCAAACAGGGTGGACAGATACGCAGTATTTT
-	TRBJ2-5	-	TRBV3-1	CASSRRRGTSQETQYF	TGTGCCAGCAGCCGCCGCCGAGGGACTTCCCAAGAGACCCAGTACTTC
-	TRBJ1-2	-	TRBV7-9	CASSFDSAYGYTF	TGTGCCAGCAGCTTCGACAGTGCCTATGGCTACACCTTC
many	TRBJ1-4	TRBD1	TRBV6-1	CASRLRQGIADEKLFF	TGTGCCAGCAGGTTAAGACAGGGGATCGCGGATGAAAAACTGTTTTTT
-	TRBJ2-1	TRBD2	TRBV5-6	CASSLYSGGTSGNNEQFF	TGTGCCAGCAGCTTGTATAGTGGAGGGACTAGCGGAAACAATGAGCAGTTCTTC
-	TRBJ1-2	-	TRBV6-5	CASSYPTRGYGYTF	TGTGCCAGCAGTTACCCAACGCGGGGCTACGGCTACACCTTC
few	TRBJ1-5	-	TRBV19	CASRSSGGENQPQHF	TGTGCCAGTAGATCCAGTGGAGGGGAAAATCAGCCCCAGCATTTT
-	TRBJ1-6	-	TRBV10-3	CACSPGVGFGLPF	TGTGCCTGCAGCCCAGGGGTGGGTTTTGGACTCCCCTTT
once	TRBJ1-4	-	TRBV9	CASSVAGMGAEALFF	TGTGCCAGCAGTGTTGCTGGGATGGGTGCTGAAGCTCTGTTTTTT
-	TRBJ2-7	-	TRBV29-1	CSASSVTVVSYEQYF	TGCAGTGCTAGTTCAGTGACAGTGGTTTCCTACGAGCAGTACTTC
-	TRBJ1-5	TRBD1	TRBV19	CASTGQGYRSQHF	TGTGCCAGTACCGGACAGGGATATCGGTCCCAGCATTTT
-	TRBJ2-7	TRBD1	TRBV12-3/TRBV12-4	CASSPRGQNYEQYF	TGTGCCAGCAGTCCCCGGGGACAGAATTACGAGCAGTACTTC
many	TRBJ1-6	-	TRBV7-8	CASSLQAASSYNSPLHF	TGTGCCAGCAGCTTACAGGCAGCGAGCTCCTATAATTCACCCCTCCACTTT
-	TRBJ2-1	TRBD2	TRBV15	CASSLGGGGRAMANEQFF	TGTGCCAGCAGCTTAGGAGGGGGCGGGAGGGCGATGGCCAATGAGCAGTTCTTC
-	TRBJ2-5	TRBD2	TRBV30	CAWSTSGGPEETQYF	TGTGCCTGGTCCACTAGCGGGGGCCCCGAGGAGACCCAGTACTTC
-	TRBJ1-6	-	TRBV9	CASSVAGKGYEQF	TGTGCCAGCAGCGTAGCGGGCAAGGGCTACGAGCAGTTT
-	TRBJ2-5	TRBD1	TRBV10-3	CAISAKGAETPSF	TGTGCCATCAGTGCAAAGGGGGCAGAGACCCCGTCCTTC